This T cell receptor beta chain derives from a study of blood T cells in healthy people across ages. Points from the study as a whole: PBMCs that were unsorted prevented a conclusive naive versus antigen-experienced comparison.

Combining a sample-barcoded 5' primer with a J-beta primer mix, a second PCR ran for roughly 7 to 11 cycles. MiXCR, applied by TCRdb to the 5' RACE reads, yields one record per CDR3 protein. This sample has nearly 800,000 distinct CDR3 sequences; around 50% occur once, and the top ten carry around 24%. Looked up from germline, CDR1 is DFQATT and CDR2 is SNEGSKA (reference sequence). Trimming cost V 0 bases and J 4 bases, with 12 bases left between them. This CDR3 contains 14 residues. In regard to this clonotype: Its antigen remains unknown.

This chain uses TRBV20-1 with TRBJ1-2; a possible D gene is TRBD1 (6 bases). This TCR was sampled from a man between 35 and 55 years old in good health. The sequenced material came from blood. CDR3 in DNA: TGCAGTGCTAGAGATAGGACAGCGATCTATGGCTACACCTTC. Protein product: CSARDRTAIYGYTF.